This T cell receptor (beta chain) was recovered during a study of T-cell reconstitution after alpha-beta-depleted transplantation in children. This clonotype was recorded many times. Unique molecular identifiers were incorporated when the TCRbeta library was constructed. MiXCR was run by TCRdb on the PCR reads, yielding one entry per CDR3 protein. This table has over 85,000 distinct CDR3 sequences, 10% appearing once. The TCR comes from a human donor who donated a stem cell graft to a child with acute lymphoblastic leukemia. The sample consisted of PBMCs from the stem cell graft donor, taken from the stem cell graft.

CDR3 DNA sequence: TGTGCCAGCAGCCTTGGGGGGGCCCGCGGCTACGAGCAGTACTTC. This translates into CASSLGGARGYEQYF. The chain employs TRBV7-2 and TRBJ2-7, with D maybe TRBD2 (7 bases). Germline CDR1 reads SGHTA; CDR2 reads FQGNSA. V was trimmed by 5 bases and J by 3 bases, leaving 17 bases between them. The CDR3 extends over 15 amino acids. The entire variable domain, with the rest obtained from reference TRBV7-2 and TRBJ2-7, is as follows: GAGVSQSPSNKVTEKGKDVELRCDPISGHTALYWYRQSLGQGLEFLIYFQGNSAPDKSGLPSDRFSAERTGGSVSTLTIQRTQQEDSAVYLCASSLGGARGYEQYFGPGTRLTVT.